What follows is one T cell receptor beta chain and its context. Antigen unknown. cDNA libraries of TCR beta carried unique molecular identifiers. Input amounts of 1 to 10 million T cells were used. These gave roughly 0.5 million cDNA molecules, so each molecule approximated one T cell. Via MiXCR, TCRdb re-called the PCR reads, giving one row per CDR3 protein. The profile shows about 430,000 distinct CDR3 sequences, about 40% of them singletons. This entry comes from a study of post-analysis software for immune sequencing data. Across the study: Progressive-relapsing, secondary progressive and relapsing-remitting multiple sclerosis were among the disease courses included.

Study outcomes and limitations: Patients with multiple sclerosis recorded significantly lower normalized Chao1 diversity than controls, the study found. When the samples were clustered directly with F measure, those that had been prepared in the same batch showed strong co-clustering. Five TRBV segments occurring more often in patients than controls included TRBV5-6, TRBV5-1 and TRBV20-1.

CDR1 and CDR2 from the germline V gene are SGHNT and YENEEA. V dropped 0 bases and J dropped 5; count of bases not matched to a gene: 7. The CDR3 totals 16 residues. What was sequenced was blood. The chain joins TRBV11-3 to TRBJ2-5, with 9 bases fitting TRBD1. The TCR originated in a girl aged 2-10 years with multiple sclerosis. The CDR3 DNA follows: TGTGCCAGCAGCTTAGAAACAACAGGGGGCCAGGAGACCCAGTACTTC. Translating it yields CASSLETTGGQETQYF.